These 18 T cell receptor beta chains came from one sample sequenced in a study of blood T cell repertoires in COVID-19. This table comes from immunoSEQ multiplex PCR, and its TCRdb copy is limited to in-frame clones, with some not included. The sample consists of roughly 250,000 clones, about nine tenths of them appearing once. Sequencing input: PBMCs or T cells enriched from blood (not recorded which). The receptors shown here come from a woman in her thirties or forties with acute COVID-19.

The chain joins TRBV4-2 to TRBJ2-7; 9 positions match TRBD2. The CDR3 runs to 15 residues. Germline CDR1 reads LGHNA; CDR2 reads YNFKEQ. The junction had 4 bases not matched to a gene; V was cut back by 3 bases and J by 1 base. CDR3 sequence (DNA): TGTGCCAGCAGCCAGGGTAGCGGGAGTTCCTACGAGCAGTACTTC. This codes for CASSQGSGSSYEQYF.

CDR3 loop: CSASSEAVTDTQYF. CDR3 DNA sequence: TGCAGTGCTAGTTCTGAGGCGGTCACAGATACGCAGTATTTT. The chain carries TRBV20-1 and TRBJ2-3; D not resolved. Germline assignment: CDR1 DFQATT and CDR2 SNEGSKA (reference sequence). V gave up 3 bases and J gave up 2 bases, with 12 bases separating them. CDR3 length: 14 residues.

The chain uses TRBV6-1 and TRBJ1-2; D is uncertain. Between the trimmed V and J ends, which lost 3 bases and 0 bases, there was a span of 8 bases. Looked up from germline, CDR1 is MNHNS and CDR2 is SASEGT. The CDR3 spans 14 residues. The CDR3 protein is CASSDGQANYGYTF. The CDR3 DNA sequence: TGTGCCAGCAGTGACGGTCAGGCTAACTATGGCTACACCTTC.

The gene calls are TRBV29-1 and TRBJ1-1; D is unresolved. Germline CDR1 is SQVTM and CDR2 is ANQGSEA. V gave up 6 bases and J gave up 3 bases, with 11 bases separating them. The CDR3 is made up of 12 amino acids. This CDR3 is CSVMISDTEAFF. As DNA, the CDR3 is TGCAGCGTGATGATTAGTGACACTGAAGCTTTCTTT.

The V call is TRBV29-1, the J call TRBJ1-2; perhaps TRBD1 as D (5 bases). CDR3 size: 12 residues. In germline, CDR1 is SQVTM, CDR2 ANQGSEA. With 4 bases removed from V and 7 bases from J, the gap between germline ends came to 13 bases. CDR3 sequence reads: CSVVPGEGGYTF. CDR3 sequence (DNA): TGCAGCGTTGTGCCGGGGGAGGGTGGCTACACCTTC.

The chain is built from TRBV14 and TRBJ2-5, with no clear D. Trimming stripped 7 bases from V and 0 bases from J, with 9 bases between. There are 13 residues in the CDR3. Germline V gene sequence: CDR1 SGHDN, CDR2 FVKESK. Written as DNA, the CDR3 is TGTGCCAGCAACCCTCGGGACCAAGAGACCCAGTACTTC. Amino acid sequence: CASNPRDQETQYF. The full variable domain, completed using reference TRBV14 and TRBJ2-5, is EAGVTQFPSHSVIEKGQTVTLRCDPISGHDNLYWYRRVMGKEIKFLLHFVKESKQDESGMPNNRFLAERTGGTYSTLKVQPAELEDSGVYFCASNPRDQETQYFGPGTRLLVL.

The V call is TRBV25-1, the J call TRBJ2-3; 9 bases fit TRBD1. This CDR3 is 14 amino acids long. Germline CDR1 and CDR2: MGHDK and SYGVNS. The junction had 6 bases not matched to a gene; V was cut back by 8 bases and J by 3 bases. The CDR3 nucleotides read TGTGCCAGCGTCGACAGGGGGAGGACAGATACGCAGTATTTT. This sequence encodes CASVDRGRTDTQYF.

V usage is TRBV5-4 and J usage is TRBJ1-2; D possibly corresponds to TRBD1 (5 bases). The CDR3 loop spans 15 amino acids. Trimming left V 0 bases short and J 0 bases short, with 9 bases between. Germline CDR1 reads SGHNT; CDR2 reads YYREEE (reference sequence). The CDR3 DNA reads as TGTGCCAGCAGCTTGGCAGGGAGGACTAACTATGGCTACACCTTC. Amino acids: CASSLAGRTNYGYTF. The variable domain in full, completed from reference TRBV5-4 and TRBJ1-2, reads ETGVTQSPTHLIKTRGQQVTLRCSSQSGHNTVSWYQQALGQGPQFIFQYYREEENGRGNFPPRFSGLQFPNYSSELNVNALELDDSALYLCASSLAGRTNYGYTFGSGTRLTVV.

The chain employs TRBV19 and TRBJ1-1, with D perhaps matching TRBD1 (5 bases). CDR1 and CDR2 (germline): LNHDA, SQIVND (reference sequence). There are 16 residues in the CDR3. V dropped 8 bases and J dropped 1 base, with 20 bases sitting between them. The CDR3 nucleotides are TGTGCCAGTCACCAAAGGGGCAGGGTCGGGAACACTGAAGCTTTCTTT. This codes for CASHQRGRVGNTEAFF.

The genes are TRBV7-2 and TRBJ1-5; possible D gene TRBD1, 6 bases. The CDR3 totals 14 residues. V was pared by 5 bases and J by 6 bases, with 14 bases between. Germline assignment: CDR1 SGHTA and CDR2 FQGNSA. The chain's CDR3 is CASSLWGGAQPQHF. The CDR3 DNA follows: TGTGCCAGCAGCCTTTGGGGGGGGGCTCAGCCCCAGCATTTT.

The CDR3 DNA reads as TGTGCCAGCAGTCAGACCAGAGGACAGGGGGGCTACACCTTC. This sequence encodes CASSQTRGQGGYTF. The rearrangement uses TRBV28 and TRBJ1-2, with TRBD1 matching over 9 bases. Per germline, CDR1 MDHEN and CDR2 SYDVKM. This CDR3 comprises 14 residues. V shed 5 bases and J 8 bases; nucleotides not matched to a gene: 9.

The chain combines TRBV3-1 (or the pseudogene TRBV3-2) with TRBJ1-2; 10 nucleotides match TRBD1. Germline CDR1 is LGHDT and CDR2 is YNNKEL (reference sequence). The CDR3 totals 15 residues. J gave up 8 bases and V 4 bases, and 10 bases lay outside the gene matches. In DNA form, the CDR3 reads TGTGCCAGCAGCCTTGGGGGGGGACAGGGGAAAGGCTACACCTTC. This sequence encodes CASSLGGGQGKGYTF.

The chain joins TRBV5-1 to TRBJ1-2, with D maybe TRBD1 (5 bases). The CDR3 runs to 17 residues. V was shortened by 4 bases and J by 7 bases, with 26 bases between the two germline ends. Germline CDR1 and CDR2: SGHRS and YFSETQ. DNA of the CDR3: TGCGCCAGCAGCAAGGACATTCCTGCGTCTCTAGTTCCTGGCTACACCTTC. This sequence encodes CASSKDIPASLVPGYTF.

As for this clone: The same CDR3 arises from other DNA sequences in this sample as well. The J gene is TRBJ1-2, the V gene TRBV28; perhaps TRBD1 as D (5 bases). This CDR3 is built from 13 residues. V was shortened by 2 bases and J by 4 bases, with 8 bases between the two germline ends. CDR1 MDHEN and CDR2 SYDVKM come from the germline V gene. Written as DNA, the CDR3 is TGTGCCAGCAGTTTACGGGGGAGCTATGGCTACACCTTC. This translates into CASSLRGSYGYTF.

J is TRBJ1-1 and V is TRBV5-4; D is perhaps TRBD1 (6 bases). The CDR3 covers 15 residues. Germline V gene sequence: CDR1 SGHNT, CDR2 YYREEE (reference sequence). V was clipped by 4 bases and J by 1 base, with 14 bases between them. The CDR3 loop reads CASSARDISNTEAFF. In DNA, the CDR3 is TGTGCCAGCAGCGCTAGGGACATCTCGAACACTGAAGCTTTCTTT.

Concerning this clone itself: The sample holds other DNA sequences that translate to the same CDR3. The chain carries TRBV9 and TRBJ1-3, with D unresolved. The germline V gene encodes CDR1 SGDLS and CDR2 YYNGEE. This CDR3 contains 14 residues. V was clipped by 0 bases and J by 1 base, with 5 bases between them. In DNA form, the CDR3 reads TGTGCCAGCAGCGTAGGTCTTTCTGGAAACACCATATATTTT. Translating it yields CASSVGLSGNTIYF.

This chain connects TRBV3-1 (or the pseudogene TRBV3-2) to TRBJ2-6; D gene ambiguous. The CDR3 loop spans 15 amino acids. Germline loops: CDR1 LGHDT, CDR2 YNNKEL (reference sequence). Trimming left V 4 bases short and J 0 bases short, with 7 bases between. CDR3 nucleotide sequence: TGTGCCAGCAGCCGCGATCTCTCTGGGGCCAACGTCCTGACTTTC. Translating gives CASSRDLSGANVLTF.

In its sample, this clone was seen once. V is TRBV9 and J is TRBJ1-2; 9 bases fit TRBD1. The germline gives CDR1 SGDLS, CDR2 YYNGEE. Unmatched junction bases numbered 5, after V lost 1 base and J lost 4 bases. The CDR3 length is 15 residues. DNA of the CDR3: TGTGCCAGCAGCGTAACAGGGGGCGCTGGCTATGGCTACACCTTC. Its translation is CASSVTGGAGYGYTF. The full variable domain, rest sourced from reference TRBV9 and TRBJ1-2, is DSGVTQTPKHLITATGQRVTLRCSPRSGDLSVYWYQQSLDQGLQFLIQYYNGEERAKGNILERFSAQQFPDLHSELNLSSLELGDSALYFCASSVTGGAGYGYTFGSGTRLTVV.